The TCR beta chain described here comes from a study of response to subunit inactivated influenza vaccine. Germline V lookup: CDR1 SGHTA, CDR2 FQGNSA. The ends were cut back, 3 bases at V and 4 bases at J, with 19 bases in the middle. CDR3 size: 16 residues. This clonotype showed up just a few times. Its matching antigen is unknown. Overall study findings and caveats: It was the authors' suggestion that each seasonal influenza vaccination recruits few new T cells.

TCRdb re-called the RT-PCR reads through MiXCR, storing one row per CDR3 protein. The sample lists roughly 460,000 distinct CDR3 sequences, 9.5% to 13% occurring once. The source material was PBMCs from blood, sampled 40 to 50 days after vaccination. This receptor was taken from a man aged 45-65 years who received an inactivated influenza vaccine. The chain links TRBV7-2 to TRBJ2-7; D may be TRBD1 (8 bases). DNA of the CDR3: TGTGCCAGCAGCTTGGCGGGGGCAGGGGGCAGATACGAGCAGTACTTC. It encodes CASSLAGAGGRYEQYF.